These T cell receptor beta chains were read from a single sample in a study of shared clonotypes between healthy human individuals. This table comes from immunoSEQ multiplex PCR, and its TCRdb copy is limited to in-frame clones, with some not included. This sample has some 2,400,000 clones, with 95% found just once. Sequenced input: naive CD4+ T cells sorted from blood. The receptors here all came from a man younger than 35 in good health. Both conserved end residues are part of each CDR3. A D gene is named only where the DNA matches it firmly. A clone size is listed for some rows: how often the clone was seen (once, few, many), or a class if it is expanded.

CDR3nt: TGTGCCAGCAGCTTTGGTAGCGGGGGGTTATGGTTCTTC
CDR3aa: CASSFGSGGLWFF
v_gene: TRBV5-4
d_gene: TRBD2
j_gene: TRBJ2-1
abundance: once

CDR3nt: TGTGCCAGCAGTTACCCACAGGGAATAAATCAGCCCCAGCATTTT
CDR3aa: CASSYPQGINQPQHF
v_gene: TRBV6-6
d_gene: .
j_gene: TRBJ1-5
abundance: .

CDR3nt: TGTGCCAGCAGCCAAGGGACAGGGGGCTTGGAAAAACTGTTTTTT
CDR3aa: CASSQGTGGLEKLFF
v_gene: TRBV7-2
d_gene: TRBD1
j_gene: TRBJ1-4
abundance: .

CDR3nt: TGTGCCAGCGCCTATACACCTTCGGGGGGGAACACTGAAGCTTTCTTT
CDR3aa: CASAYTPSGGNTEAFF
v_gene: TRBV6-6
d_gene: .
j_gene: TRBJ1-1
abundance: .

CDR3nt: TGCAGTGCTGGATGGACAGGGGGCTACACCTTC
CDR3aa: CSAGWTGGYTF
v_gene: TRBV20-1
d_gene: TRBD1
j_gene: TRBJ1-2
abundance: .

CDR3nt: TGTGCCAGCTCACGTCCCAGCTCCTACGAGCAGTACTTC
CDR3aa: CASSRPSSYEQYF
v_gene: TRBV18
d_gene: .
j_gene: TRBJ2-7
abundance: once

CDR3nt: TGTGCCTGGAGTGTTACGTTGAACACTGAAGCTTTCTTT
CDR3aa: CAWSVTLNTEAFF
v_gene: TRBV30
d_gene: .
j_gene: TRBJ1-1
abundance: .

CDR3nt: TGTGCCAGCAGTACGGGCGGGGTGGCGACCGGGGAGCTGTTTTTT
CDR3aa: CASSTGGVATGELFF
v_gene: TRBV28
d_gene: .
j_gene: TRBJ2-2
abundance: .

CDR3nt: TGTGCCAGCAGTTCGAGGGGGCCGGATGGCTACACCTTC
CDR3aa: CASSSRGPDGYTF
v_gene: TRBV6-5
d_gene: TRBD1
j_gene: TRBJ1-2
abundance: .

CDR3nt: TGTGCCAGCAGTGACGGGGTCCGGGGCGGGCCCCAGCATTTT
CDR3aa: CASSDGVRGGPQHF
v_gene: TRBV6-5
d_gene: .
j_gene: TRBJ1-5
abundance: .

CDR3nt: TGTGCTAGTGGGGAGGCGGGAACCTCCTACAATGAGCAGTTCTTC
CDR3aa: CASGEAGTSYNEQFF
v_gene: TRBV12-5
d_gene: .
j_gene: TRBJ2-1
abundance: once

CDR3nt: TGTGCCTGGAGTCCCCCCCCGGGCACAGATACGCAGTATTTT
CDR3aa: CAWSPPPGTDTQYF
v_gene: TRBV30
d_gene: .
j_gene: TRBJ2-3
abundance: .

CDR3nt: TGCGCCAGCAGATACGGGACAGAGCTGAACGAGCAGTACTTC
CDR3aa: CASRYGTELNEQYF
v_gene: TRBV5-1
d_gene: TRBD1
j_gene: TRBJ2-7
abundance: .

CDR3nt: TGTGCCAGCAGCCCGAATAGGTCTAGCACAGATACGCAGTATTTT
CDR3aa: CASSPNRSSTDTQYF
v_gene: TRBV7-9
d_gene: .
j_gene: TRBJ2-3
abundance: .

CDR3nt: TGCGCCAGCAGTGAGTCCGGGACAGGGGTTCTTGAGACCCAGTACTTC
CDR3aa: CASSESGTGVLETQYF
v_gene: TRBV10-1
d_gene: TRBD1
j_gene: TRBJ2-5
abundance: .

CDR3nt: TGTGCCAGCAGTTACTCGGGGCAGGGAGGGGGCGAGCAGTACTTC
CDR3aa: CASSYSGQGGGEQYF
v_gene: TRBV6-5
d_gene: .
j_gene: TRBJ2-7
abundance: once